Given below is one TCR beta chain in context. These data originate in a study of blood T cell repertoires in COVID-19. For the study at large: COVID-19 samples collected from the United States, Italy and Spain covered acute and convalescent phases. Sources were T cells, B-cell-depleted T cells, or PBMCs; the material itself was cDNA or gDNA.

The CDR3 loop spans 15 amino acids. The germline V gene has CDR1 KGHDR and CDR2 SFDVKD. V trimming: 5 bases; J trimming: 1 base; junction bases outside the gene matches: 3. Using immunoSEQ multiplex PCR, the repertoire was profiled, and TCRdb retains in-frame clones only, with some absent. Of 110,000 or so clones listed, 85% to 90% are singletons. This TCR came from a woman aged 45-65 years with acute or convalescent COVID-19. The gene calls are TRBV24-1 and TRBJ1-5, with 8 bases fitting TRBD1. The specimen sequenced was peripheral blood. The DNA of the CDR3 is TGTGCCACCAGTGGGGGACAGGCGAGCAATCAGCCCCAGCATTTT. It encodes CATSGGQASNQPQHF.